These 11 T cell receptor beta chains were all obtained from the same sample, sequenced in a study of Graves' ophthalmopathy and Graves' hyperthyroidism. TCR beta CDR3 amplification used RNA transcripts. HTBI primers primed a first-round RT-PCR, and a second-round multiplex PCR followed. TCRdb fed the multiplex PCR reads into MiXCR, producing one record per CDR3 protein. Of about 600,000 distinct CDR3 sequences in the sample, roughly 39% were seen once. The sample comprised peripheral blood or thyroid tissue (not recorded which). Receptor source: an adult man with Graves' hyperthyroidism.

The sample holds a few counts of this clonotype. V usage is TRBV4-1 and J usage is TRBJ1-1, with D perhaps TRBD1 (5 bases). Between the trimmed V and J ends, which lost 1 base and 1 base, there was a span of 10 bases. Germline values: CDR1 MGHRA, CDR2 YSYEKL. The CDR3 loop spans 15 amino acids. The CDR3, as DNA: TGCGCCAGCAGCCAAGGGTATGGGGCGAACACTGAAGCTTTCTTT. It translates to CASSQGYGANTEAFF.

This clonotype was seen many times. The rearrangement links TRBV7-2 to TRBJ2-7, with D maybe TRBD1 (5 bases). The germline CDR1 and CDR2 sequences are SGHTA and FQGNSA. This CDR3 has 14 residues. V gave up 0 bases and J gave up 7 bases, with 13 bases separating them. The CDR3, as DNA: TGTGCCAGCAGCTTAGCTGGCCAGTCAGGGGAGCAGTACTTC. This gives the protein CASSLAGQSGEQYF. Supplemented by reference TRBV7-2 and TRBJ2-7, the full variable domain reads GAGVSQSPSNKVTEKGKDVELRCDPISGHTALYWYRQSLGQGLEFLIYFQGNSAPDKSGLPSDRFSAERTGGSVSTLTIQRTQQEDSAVYLCASSLAGQSGEQYFGPGTRLTVT.

J is TRBJ2-3 and V is TRBV2; no clear D. V lost 6 bases and J lost 2, with 9 bases in between. This CDR3 comprises 13 residues. Per the germline V gene, CDR1 is SNHLY and CDR2 is FYNNEI. CDR3 sequence reads: CASSAVLTDTQYF. The CDR3 DNA is TGTGCCAGCAGCGCGGTCCTCACAGATACGCAGTATTTT.

The table lists this clonotype with many counts. This chain uses TRBV12-3 or TRBV12-4 with TRBJ1-4; no firm D call. The CDR3 has 14 residues. Trimming took 7 bases from V and 0 from J, leaving 9 bases between them. CDR3 DNA sequence: TGTGCCAGCAAGACGGGAACAACTAATGAAAAACTGTTTTTT. It is translated as CASKTGTTNEKLFF.

This clonotype occurred many times. The junction differs from germline at one of its ends, possibly a read error. The chain links TRBV20-1 to TRBJ1-5; possibly TRBD1 for D (5 bases). Germline V gives CDR1 DFQATT, CDR2 SNEGSKA (reference sequence). This CDR3 is 16 amino acids long. The CDR3 nucleotides are TGCAGTGCCCGCATCCCCAGGGATTATAGAGATCAGTCCCAGCATTTT. This translates into CSARIPRDYRDQSQHF.

DNA for the CDR3: TGCAGCGGCCGGGACTATGGCTACACCTTC. Its protein product is CSGRDYGYTF. The chain uses TRBV29-1 and TRBJ1-2, with D unclear. CDR1 is SQVTM, CDR2 ANQGSEA, per germline. The CDR3 is 10 amino acids. V lost 7 bases to trimming and J lost 3 bases, with 6 bases between them.

This clonotype has a handful of counts. The chain links TRBV5-8 to TRBJ2-2, with D possibly matching TRBD2 (7 bases). The CDR3 is made up of 16 amino acids. Germline assignment: CDR1 SGHTS and CDR2 YDEGEE. The V and J ends lost 4 bases and 5 bases respectively, with 18 bases between them. CDR3 nucleotides: TGTGCCAGCAGCGACCCAAAGGGGGGGCTTACCGGGGAGCTGTTTTTT. It specifies CASSDPKGGLTGELFF.

This clonotype was detected many times. The chain uses TRBV20-1 and TRBJ2-6, with a tentative D call TRBD2 (7 bases). The germline gives CDR1 DFQATT, CDR2 SNEGSKA (reference sequence). V was trimmed by 3 bases and J by 13 bases, leaving 13 bases between them. There are 12 residues in the CDR3. For the CDR3, the DNA is TGCAGTGCTAGTGGGGGGGCAGGAGTCCTGACTTTC. It specifies CSASGGAGVLTF.

V gene TRBV15 combines with J gene TRBJ2-3; a weak D match, TRBD1 (5 bases). CDR1 and CDR2 (germline): LNHNV, YYDKDF (reference sequence). CDR3 size: 15 residues. Deletions cut 1 base from V and 2 bases from J, with 10 bases between. CDR3 bases: TGTGCCACCAGCAGAGCTCCGACAGACACAGATACGCAGTATTTT. This codes for CATSRAPTDTDTQYF.

This clonotype was seen once. The chain uses TRBV19 and TRBJ1-5; TRBD1 is a possible D gene (5 bases). There are 14 residues in the CDR3. V lost 6 bases and J lost 4, with 13 bases in between. Germline V gene lookup returns CDR1 LNHDA and CDR2 SQIVND (reference sequence). CDR3: CASRMVAGNQPQHF. The CDR3 bases are TGTGCCAGTAGAATGGTAGCAGGGAATCAGCCCCAGCATTTT.

This clonotype occurred many times. The chain combines TRBV10-3 with TRBJ1-1, with D possibly matching TRBD1 (5 bases). The length of the CDR3 is 15 residues. Trimming cost V 3 bases and J 1 base, with 12 bases left between them. CDR1 and CDR2 from the germline V gene are ENHRY and SYGVKD. The CDR3 region has the DNA TGTGCCATCAGTGATGTCTTCGGGACGAACACTGAAGCTTTCTTT. Its translation is CAISDVFGTNTEAFF.